This T cell receptor (beta chain) stems from a study of somatic mutations in cytotoxic T cells in rheumatoid arthritis (TCRdb year 2017). As for the study more broadly: A FACSAria II or Sony SH800 was used to flow-sort some V beta antibody-stained T-cell populations at nearly 100% purity, and TCRB sequencing was also done on sorted V beta1+ cells. Whether expanded CD8+ T-cell clones in untreated, newly diagnosed rheumatoid arthritis carry somatic mutations was the study question, and clonality was characterized with TCRB deep sequencing. For 65 to 70 rheumatoid arthritis patients and 15 to 20 healthy controls, TCRB deep sequencing was carried out. Patient and control groups had essentially identical median ages.

V and J lose 1 base and 6 bases, and a span of 7 bases separates them. The CDR3 goes from the cysteine to the phenylalanine over 12 residues. The DNA shown is the 36-base CDR3, in frame from base 1. The germline V gene gives CDR1 as MRHNA and CDR2 as SNTAGT. Genomic DNA underwent TCRB CDR3 sequencing using the immunoSEQ assay. The authors processed their data as follows. The analyses included only productive TCRB rearrangements. Clonality was expressed as a Shannon entropy-based productive clonality index, with each clone defined by a unique TCRB CDR3 sequence. To calculate repertoire overlap between two samples, the template counts of each clone were considered relative to each sample's total templates. Flow cytometry-measured V-gene usage correlated with V-gene usage from TCRB sequencing, with a Spearman r of less than 0.65. TCRdb retrieved this table from immuneACCESS and kept in-frame rearrangements only. Not all clones are present; in checked studies, unresolved V genes account for under half, and no reason is known for the remainder. From that table come the V and J calls and clone size; the DNA was used to work out D and trimming. This sample has about 12,000 clones in its table, and under 75% of those were observed once. Jointly, the top ten make up 9.5% to 13% of the sample.

Summary of the overall study and its limitations: The finding that TRBV07 was slightly underrepresented in patients was left unadjusted for multiple comparisons. The expanded CD8+ clones had unknown antigen targets, and not appearing in virus-specific databases did not rule out that they were virus-specific. CD8+ T-cell clonality did not differ significantly between rheumatoid arthritis patients and age-matched healthy controls. The largest CD8+ clone made up more than 20% of CD8+ cells in about an eighth of the roughly 60 patients, and blood and synovial fluid shared several identical CD8+ TCRB sequences. In patients, CD8+ clonality rose with age (Spearman r=0.49), which was not the case in healthy controls.

By share, this clone ranks as large (0.1 to 1%). No cognate antigen has been identified for it. No base-level quality is on record; no much larger clone is a single base apart. The 15 to 20 healthy controls were blood donors whose buffy coats were used; they had a median age of about 59 years (range roughly 20-80), and about 52% were female. CD4+ and CD8+ cells were isolated by positive magnetic bead selection on an AutoMACS, and purity was checked by flow cytometry. Peripheral blood mononuclear cells were obtained using density gradient separation with Ficoll-Paque PLUS. Using Nucleospin Tissue or Tissue XS kits, DNA was extracted from CD4-enriched, CD8-enriched or PBMC samples, with quantification by a Qubit 2.0 fluorometer.

The chain couples TRBV6-4 to TRBJ2-7; the D gene lacks a confident call. This TCR came from a woman aged 40 to 50 in good health. What was sequenced was CD8+ T cells sorted from blood. The CDR3 sequence is CASSDWEREQYF. The nucleotide sequence reads as follows: TGTGCCAGCAGTGACTGGGAACGCGAGCAGTACTTC.